In its sample, the clone carrying this T cell receptor (beta chain) was seen a few times. CDR3 size: 18 residues. Germline CDR1 is SGHRS and CDR2 is YFSETQ. Losses at the gene ends were 0 bases for V and 2 bases for J; bases not matched to a gene: 12. The authors ran a second PCR of about 6 to 12 cycles using a sample-barcoded 5' primer and a J-beta primer mix. Each CDR3 protein is one row after TCRdb ran MiXCR on the 5' RACE reads. The sample lists under 850,000 distinct CDR3 sequences, about 37% occurring once. The data stem from a study of blood T cells in healthy people across ages. The chain has TRBV5-1 and TRBJ1-2; 8 bases line up with TRBD1. This sequence was found in a man between 18 and 29 years old in good health. The sequencing sample was made of blood. As DNA, the CDR3 is TGCGCCAGCAGCTTGGCCCCCCCCGACAGGGGCGGCAACTATGGCTACACCTTC. Translation: CASSLAPPDRGGNYGYTF.